A selection of T cell receptor beta chains follows, all from one sample in a study of blood T cell repertoires in COVID-19. Method: immunoSEQ multiplex PCR; TCRdb's copy keeps in-frame clones and lacks some. The repertoire has around 250,000 clones, 85% to 90% of them found once; the top ten carry roughly 16%. Sequenced sample: PBMCs or T cells enriched from blood (not recorded which). The receptor source for this set is a man younger than 30 who had recovered from COVID-19. Each CDR3 is given with its conserved first and last residue. The D gene is left open where the match is weak. Rows give clone size only sometimes, using once, few, many, or a class for an expanded clone.

clone size: -
J gene: TRBJ1-5
D gene: TRBD1
V gene: TRBV2
CDR3 protein: CAGQEGVSQPQHF
CDR3 DNA: TGTGCCGGACAGGAGGGGGTAAGTCAGCCCCAGCATTTT

clone size: few
J gene: TRBJ2-1
D gene: TRBD2
V gene: TRBV7-7
CDR3 protein: CASSPGTSGYNEQFF
CDR3 DNA: TGTGCTAGCAGCCCCGGGACTAGCGGATACAATGAGCAGTTCTTC

clone size: -
J gene: TRBJ2-1
D gene: TRBD2
V gene: TRBV10-2
CDR3 protein: CASSGLAGGYNEQFF
CDR3 DNA: TGCGCCAGCAGTGGACTAGCGGGAGGGTACAATGAGCAGTTCTTC

clone size: -
J gene: TRBJ1-4
D gene: -
V gene: TRBV25-1
CDR3 protein: CASSETGLLREKLFF
CDR3 DNA: TGTGCCAGCAGTGAAACGGGACTCCTTAGGGAAAAACTGTTTTTT

clone size: -
J gene: TRBJ2-3
D gene: -
V gene: TRBV5-1
CDR3 protein: CASSLSAGSTDTQYF
CDR3 DNA: TGCGCCAGCAGCTTGTCGGCGGGAAGCACAGATACGCAGTATTTT

clone size: -
J gene: TRBJ2-6
D gene: -
V gene: TRBV5-1
CDR3 protein: CASSWWGQGFSGANVLTF
CDR3 DNA: TGCGCCAGCAGCTGGTGGGGGCAGGGCTTTTCTGGGGCCAACGTCCTGACTTTC

clone size: -
J gene: TRBJ2-2
D gene: TRBD2
V gene: TRBV5-1
CDR3 protein: CASSTSGTSGSERRGELFF
CDR3 DNA: TGCGCCAGCAGCACCTCCGGGACTAGCGGGAGTGAGAGGCGCGGGGAGCTGTTTTTT

clone size: -
J gene: TRBJ1-5
D gene: -
V gene: TRBV20-1
CDR3 protein: CSASGGLGVGPQHF
CDR3 DNA: TGCAGTGCTAGTGGGGGGCTGGGGGTTGGGCCCCAGCATTTT

clone size: -
J gene: TRBJ2-7
D gene: TRBD1
V gene: TRBV27
CDR3 protein: CASSFGRQGVYEQYF
CDR3 DNA: TGTGCCAGCAGTTTCGGTCGACAGGGAGTATACGAGCAGTACTTC

clone size: -
J gene: TRBJ2-1
D gene: TRBD2
V gene: TRBV2
CDR3 protein: CASSSRMTSGGAREQFF
CDR3 DNA: TGTGCCAGCAGCTCTAGAATGACTAGCGGGGGGGCCCGGGAGCAGTTCTTC

clone size: -
J gene: TRBJ2-1
D gene: TRBD2
V gene: TRBV10-3
CDR3 protein: CAISRLAGSNNEQFF
CDR3 DNA: TGTGCCATCAGCCGACTAGCGGGGTCCAACAATGAGCAGTTCTTC

clone size: -
J gene: TRBJ1-5
D gene: -
V gene: TRBV18
CDR3 protein: CASSRLGRLSNQPQHF
CDR3 DNA: TGTGCCAGCTCACGGTTGGGCAGACTAAGCAATCAGCCCCAGCATTTT

clone size: -
J gene: TRBJ2-3
D gene: -
V gene: TRBV12-3/TRBV12-4
CDR3 protein: CAGARGGTDTQYF
CDR3 DNA: TGTGCCGGAGCACGGGGAGGCACAGATACGCAGTATTTT

clone size: -
J gene: TRBJ2-1
D gene: -
V gene: TRBV19
CDR3 protein: CATSREDWSYNEQFF
CDR3 DNA: TGTGCCACCAGTAGGGAGGACTGGAGTTACAATGAGCAGTTCTTC

clone size: -
J gene: TRBJ1-6
D gene: -
V gene: TRBV6-5
CDR3 protein: CASSYSTVGGGSPLHF
CDR3 DNA: TGTGCCAGCAGTTACTCGACGGTGGGAGGAGGTTCACCCCTCCACTTT

clone size: -
J gene: TRBJ1-1
D gene: TRBD1
V gene: TRBV19
CDR3 protein: CASSTGGDTEAFF
CDR3 DNA: TGTGCCAGTTCGACAGGGGGAGACACTGAAGCTTTCTTT

clone size: -
J gene: TRBJ1-3
D gene: -
V gene: TRBV14
CDR3 protein: CASSQVGSYSGNTIYF
CDR3 DNA: TGTGCCAGCAGCCAAGTGGGCAGCTACTCTGGAAACACCATATATTTT

clone size: -
J gene: TRBJ2-1
D gene: -
V gene: TRBV5-1
CDR3 protein: CASSLVTGNNNEQFF
CDR3 DNA: TGCGCCAGCAGCCTGGTCACAGGGAACAACAATGAGCAGTTCTTC

clone size: -
J gene: TRBJ2-1
D gene: -
V gene: TRBV19
CDR3 protein: CAPRGRPLYNEQFF
CDR3 DNA: TGTGCCCCGAGAGGGCGGCCCCTCTACAATGAGCAGTTCTTC

clone size: few
J gene: TRBJ1-2
D gene: -
V gene: TRBV27
CDR3 protein: CASNRVGHSGYTF
CDR3 DNA: TGTGCCAGCAACCGTGTGGGCCACTCTGGCTACACCTTC

clone size: -
J gene: TRBJ2-5
D gene: TRBD2
V gene: TRBV5-1
CDR3 protein: CASSLASGGGFKETQYF
CDR3 DNA: TGCGCCAGCAGCTTGGCCTCCGGCGGGGGGTTCAAAGAGACCCAGTACTTC

clone size: -
J gene: TRBJ2-2
D gene: -
V gene: TRBV6-5
CDR3 protein: CASRTQNTGELFF
CDR3 DNA: TGTGCCAGCAGGACTCAGAACACCGGGGAGCTGTTTTTT

clone size: -
J gene: TRBJ1-1
D gene: -
V gene: TRBV15
CDR3 protein: CATSRDRGGRGNTEAFF
CDR3 DNA: TGTGCCACCAGCAGAGATCGTGGGGGGAGAGGAAACACTGAAGCTTTCTTT

clone size: -
J gene: TRBJ2-3
D gene: TRBD2
V gene: TRBV24-1
CDR3 protein: CATSDLGLADTQYF
CDR3 DNA: TGTGCCACCAGTGATCTGGGACTAGCAGATACGCAGTATTTT

clone size: -
J gene: TRBJ1-4
D gene: -
V gene: TRBV30
CDR3 protein: CAWSVWQGDEKLFF
CDR3 DNA: TGTGCCTGGAGTGTATGGCAGGGCGATGAAAAACTGTTTTTT

clone size: -
J gene: TRBJ1-2
D gene: -
V gene: TRBV7-9
CDR3 protein: CASSFFRRLLGGYGYTF
CDR3 DNA: TGTGCCAGCAGCTTTTTCAGGCGCTTATTAGGGGGCTATGGCTACACCTTC

clone size: -
J gene: TRBJ1-1
D gene: -
V gene: TRBV27
CDR3 protein: CASSPGPGSNTEAFF
CDR3 DNA: TGTGCCAGCTCCCCCGGACCGGGGTCGAACACTGAAGCTTTCTTT

clone size: -
J gene: TRBJ2-1
D gene: -
V gene: TRBV5-1
CDR3 protein: CASSLDSLNLEEQFF
CDR3 DNA: TGCGCCAGCAGCTTGGACTCCTTGAATCTCGAAGAGCAGTTCTTC

clone size: -
J gene: TRBJ2-2
D gene: TRBD1
V gene: TRBV30
CDR3 protein: CAWSRQGAGELFF
CDR3 DNA: TGTGCCTGGAGTCGGCAGGGGGCCGGGGAGCTGTTTTTT

clone size: once
J gene: TRBJ2-3
D gene: -
V gene: TRBV10-1
CDR3 protein: CASSDEHPSTDTQYF
CDR3 DNA: TGCGCCAGCAGCGATGAACATCCTAGCACAGATACGCAGTATTTT

clone size: -
J gene: TRBJ1-1
D gene: -
V gene: TRBV19
CDR3 protein: CASSIGPAVTEAFF
CDR3 DNA: TGTGCCAGTAGTATAGGCCCCGCGGTCACTGAAGCTTTCTTT

clone size: -
J gene: TRBJ1-1
D gene: -
V gene: TRBV6-5
CDR3 protein: CASSFQQGHTEAFF
CDR3 DNA: TGTGCCAGCAGTTTCCAACAGGGACACACTGAAGCTTTCTTT

clone size: -
J gene: TRBJ2-1
D gene: TRBD2
V gene: TRBV11-3
CDR3 protein: CASSSRGLAGGNEQFF
CDR3 DNA: TGTGCCAGCAGCTCCCGGGGGCTAGCGGGAGGCAATGAGCAGTTCTTC

clone size: once
J gene: TRBJ1-2
D gene: -
V gene: TRBV30
CDR3 protein: CAWSVLASGMTYGYTF
CDR3 DNA: TGTGCCTGGAGTGTACTCGCGTCAGGGATGACCTATGGCTACACCTTC

clone size: -
J gene: TRBJ1-1
D gene: -
V gene: TRBV2
CDR3 protein: CASSEEGDTEAFF
CDR3 DNA: TGTGCCAGCAGTGAAGAGGGGGACACTGAAGCTTTCTTT

clone size: -
J gene: TRBJ1-1
D gene: -
V gene: TRBV19
CDR3 protein: CASRPGGGRTEAFF
CDR3 DNA: TGTGCCAGTCGACCGGGGGGAGGGAGGACTGAAGCTTTCTTT

clone size: -
J gene: TRBJ1-1
D gene: -
V gene: TRBV15
CDR3 protein: CATSRVRGMNTEAFF
CDR3 DNA: TGTGCCACCAGCAGAGTTCGGGGGATGAACACTGAAGCTTTCTTT

clone size: -
J gene: TRBJ1-1
D gene: TRBD1
V gene: TRBV3-1/TRBV3-2
CDR3 protein: CASSHGTAEAFF
CDR3 DNA: TGTGCCAGCAGCCATGGGACAGCCGAAGCTTTCTTT

clone size: -
J gene: TRBJ2-5
D gene: -
V gene: TRBV24-1
CDR3 protein: CATSDPTSQETQYF
CDR3 DNA: TGTGCCACCAGTGACCCGACATCTCAAGAGACCCAGTACTTC

clone size: -
J gene: TRBJ1-2
D gene: TRBD1
V gene: TRBV5-1
CDR3 protein: CASSVDRVYGYTF
CDR3 DNA: TGCGCCAGCAGCGTGGACAGGGTCTATGGCTACACCTTC

clone size: -
J gene: TRBJ1-5
D gene: -
V gene: TRBV7-2
CDR3 protein: CASSKATRGISNQPQHF
CDR3 DNA: TGTGCCAGCAGCAAGGCGACTCGGGGAATTAGCAATCAGCCCCAGCATTTT

clone size: -
J gene: TRBJ2-4
D gene: -
V gene: TRBV28
CDR3 protein: CDPQLASSPWPPLAKNIQYF
CDR3 DNA: TGTGACCCACAGCTAGCCTCCTCGCCATGGCCTCCTCTAGCCAAAAACATTCAGTACTTC

clone size: -
J gene: TRBJ2-7
D gene: TRBD1
V gene: TRBV4-1
CDR3 protein: CASSHPGQGYEQYF
CDR3 DNA: TGCGCCAGCAGCCATCCGGGACAGGGCTACGAGCAGTACTTC

clone size: -
J gene: TRBJ2-2
D gene: TRBD2
V gene: TRBV5-4
CDR3 protein: CASSPYKGTSGSTGELFF
CDR3 DNA: TGTGCCAGCAGCCCGTACAAGGGGACTAGCGGCAGCACCGGGGAGCTGTTTTTT

clone size: -
J gene: TRBJ1-1
D gene: -
V gene: TRBV5-1
CDR3 protein: CASSFEPGNTEAFF
CDR3 DNA: TGCGCCAGCAGCTTTGAACCCGGGAACACTGAAGCTTTCTTT